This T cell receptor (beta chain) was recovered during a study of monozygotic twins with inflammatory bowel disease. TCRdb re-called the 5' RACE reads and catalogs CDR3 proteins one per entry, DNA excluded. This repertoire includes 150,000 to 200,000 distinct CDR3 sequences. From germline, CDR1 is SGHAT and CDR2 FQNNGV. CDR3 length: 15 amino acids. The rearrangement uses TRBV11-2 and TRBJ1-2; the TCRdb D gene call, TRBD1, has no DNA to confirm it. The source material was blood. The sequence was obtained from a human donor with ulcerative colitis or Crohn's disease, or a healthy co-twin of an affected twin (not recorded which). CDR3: CASSLEVATAYGYTF.